These T cell receptor beta chains were read from a single sample in a study of blood T cells in healthy people across ages. One entry per CDR3 protein results from TCRdb running MiXCR on the 5' RACE reads. The repertoire has 850,000 to 950,000 distinct CDR3 sequences, 25% to 35% of them found once; the top ten carry around a sixth. The source material was blood. These TCRs come from an elderly woman in good health. The CDR3 runs from the conserved cysteine through the conserved F or W. The order of the fields is CDR3 DNA, CDR3 protein, D gene, J gene, clone size, V gene. A D gene is named only where the DNA matches it firmly. Size is omitted from some rows. Given values are once, few, many or a class for expanded clones.

TGCGCCAGCGGCAGGACTAGCTCCTACAATGAGCAGTTCTTC,CASGRTSSYNEQFF,TRBD2,TRBJ2-1,.,TRBV5-1
TGCAGCGTGGAGGGCTTCACCAGCAGGGAGACCCAGTACTTC,CSVEGFTSRETQYF,.,TRBJ2-5,many,TRBV29-1
TGTGCCAGCAGCCCCGGGCGGGGGGCCCTCAGTGAGCAGTTCTTC,CASSPGRGALSEQFF,TRBD2,TRBJ2-1,many,TRBV11-3
TGTGCCAGCAGCCCCCCTAGCGCCGGGGAGCTGTTTTTT,CASSPPSAGELFF,.,TRBJ2-2,.,TRBV7-9
TGTGCCAGCAGTTCCCGACGGACTGCTAACTATGGCTACACCTTC,CASSSRRTANYGYTF,.,TRBJ1-2,.,TRBV12-3/TRBV12-4
TGTGCCAGCAGCTTAGGCCCCGGCGGACACACAGATACGCAGTATTTT,CASSLGPGGHTDTQYF,.,TRBJ2-3,once,TRBV7-9
TGTGCCAGCAGTAAGGGACAGCGCGCAACTAATGAAAAACTGTTTTTT,CASSKGQRATNEKLFF,TRBD1,TRBJ1-4,few,TRBV2
TGTGCCAGCACCCCTCCCGAGCGGGGGTACACAGATACGCAGTATTTT,CASTPPERGYTDTQYF,TRBD2,TRBJ2-3,few,TRBV5-4
TGTGCCAGCAGCTCCCCAAGACAAAACTATGGCTACACCTTC,CASSSPRQNYGYTF,.,TRBJ1-2,many,TRBV11-2
TGTGCCAGCAGTAATAGGGGTTCAACAGATACGCAGTATTTT,CASSNRGSTDTQYF,.,TRBJ2-3,many,TRBV6-4
TGTGCCAGCAGTACCCCAACCGACTCCTACAATGAGCAGTTCTTC,CASSTPTDSYNEQFF,.,TRBJ2-1,many,TRBV27
TGTGCCAGCAGCCAAGTGGGGGTACAATATACGCAGTATTTT,CASSQVGVQYTQYF,.,TRBJ2-3,many,TRBV3-1
TGTGCCAGCAGTTACTATTCGAGGACGAGGGGCACTGAAGCTTTCTTT,CASSYYSRTRGTEAFF,.,TRBJ1-1,many,TRBV6-5
TGTGCCAGCAGTTCTCTGACTAGCGGGAGCACAGATACGCAGTATTTT,CASSSLTSGSTDTQYF,TRBD2,TRBJ2-3,many,TRBV7-9
TGTGCCAGCAGCCAAGGGGGAGAGGGGAGAACTAATGAAAAACTGTTTTTT,CASSQGGEGRTNEKLFF,.,TRBJ1-4,many,TRBV4-2
TGTGCCACCAGCAGACTCGCCTCCGGGGTTCAGCCCCAGCATTTT,CATSRLASGVQPQHF,.,TRBJ1-5,.,TRBV15
TGTGCCAGCAGCTCGTCGACTAGCGTGTATTTT,CASSSSTSVYF,TRBD2,TRBJ2-3,.,TRBV7-2
TGTGCCAGCAGCTTAATATGGGGGTTCACTGAAGCTTTCTTT,CASSLIWGFTEAFF,.,TRBJ1-1,many,TRBV7-2
TGTGCCAGCAGTGCCTACCGGGCCAACACCGGGGAGCTGTTTTTT,CASSAYRANTGELFF,.,TRBJ2-2,.,TRBV6-6
TGTGCCAGCAGGATGACAGGGGGGAGCAATCAGCCCCAGCATTTT,CASRMTGGSNQPQHF,TRBD1,TRBJ1-5,few,TRBV28
TGTGCCAGCAGTTACTGGCGTTCGCAAGAGACCCAGTACTTC,CASSYWRSQETQYF,.,TRBJ2-5,few,TRBV6-5
TGTGCCAGCAGCTTACATTCGCTGGGAGGCTCACCCCTCCACTTT,CASSLHSLGGSPLHF,.,TRBJ1-6,many,TRBV7-9
TGTGCCACCAGGGAACGGACAGTTAACTATGGCTACACCTTC,CATRERTVNYGYTF,.,TRBJ1-2,few,TRBV24-1
TGTGCCAGTAGCAACCAGGGAACCCCCGCCCCGAAAGGATTTTATGGCTACACCTTC,CASSNQGTPAPKGFYGYTF,.,TRBJ1-2,few,TRBV5-5
TGCGCCAGCAGCTTGGCTACAGTCACAGATACGCAGTATTTT,CASSLATVTDTQYF,.,TRBJ2-3,many,TRBV5-1
TGCAGTGCTCGTAACTTCAGGGGGTTAAACTATGGCTACACCTTC,CSARNFRGLNYGYTF,TRBD1,TRBJ1-2,many,TRBV20-1
TGCAGTGCTACCACGGACAGGGGGCGACGCTATAGCAATCAGCCCCAGCATTTT,CSATTDRGRRYSNQPQHF,TRBD1,TRBJ1-5,.,TRBV20-1
TGTGCCAGCAGCGGAACGGGGGGTCGGGGGGAGACCCAGTACTTC,CASSGTGGRGETQYF,TRBD2,TRBJ2-5,many,TRBV7-2
TGCGCCAGCAGCTTGGCCACTAGCGGGGGAACAGATACGCAGTATTTT,CASSLATSGGTDTQYF,TRBD2,TRBJ2-3,few,TRBV5-1